This T cell receptor beta chain was sequenced during a study of technical replicates of blood from several donors. The trim removed 3 bases at V and 6 bases at J, leaving 3 bases unmatched. CDR1 SGDLS and CDR2 YYNGEE come from the germline V gene. The CDR3 is made up of 14 amino acids. TCRdb's table, derived via immunoSEQ multiplex PCR, lists solely in-frame clones and lacks some. Here the sample spans over 90,000 clones, 95% to 96% being singletons. The sample consisted of T cells isolated from PBMCs. This chain uses TRBV9 with TRBJ1-4, with TRBD1 matching 9 bases. The receptor was derived from a human donor in good health. As DNA, the CDR3 is TGTGCCAGCAGCGACGACAGGGGGGATGAAAAACTGTTTTTT. Translation: CASSDDRGDEKLFF.